This entry lists 32 T cell receptor beta chains sequenced from one sample in a study of blood T cell repertoires in COVID-19. Only in-frame clones appear in the TCRdb table, and some are missing; sequencing was by immunoSEQ multiplex PCR. In the table there are approximately 92,000 clones, roughly 86% of which are singletons. Sample: peripheral blood. These receptors originate from a woman in her sixties in a cohort sampled during active or convalescent COVID-19.

The chain has TRBV13 and TRBJ1-1; D is undetermined. The CDR3 consists of 14 residues. In germline, CDR1 is PRHDT, CDR2 FYEKMQ (reference sequence). V gave up 5 bases and J gave up 3 bases, with 13 bases separating them. This chain's CDR3 is CASSPRFRDTEAFF. The CDR3 coding sequence is TGTGCCAGCAGCCCCCGGTTTCGGGACACTGAAGCTTTCTTT.

The chain recombines TRBV25-1 with TRBJ1-4; D might be TRBD1 (5 bases). This CDR3 spans 15 amino acids. V was trimmed by 3 bases and J by 4 bases, leaving 12 bases between them. CDR1 and CDR2 (germline): MGHDK, SYGVNS. DNA of the CDR3: TGTGCCAGCAGTGATGTCCAGGGTAGTAATGAAAAACTGTTTTTT. Amino acid sequence: CASSDVQGSNEKLFF.

In nucleotides, the CDR3 is TGTGCCAGCAGCTTGGGCACCTTCTACGAGCAGTACTTC. Translated, it gives CASSLGTFYEQYF. This chain uses TRBV7-2 with TRBJ2-7; D is undetermined. Between the trimmed V and J ends, which lost 3 bases and 3 bases, there was a span of 9 bases. The CDR3 contains 13 residues. Germline V gives CDR1 SGHTA, CDR2 FQGNSA.

V and J are TRBV3-1 (or the pseudogene TRBV3-2) and TRBJ1-5, with D perhaps matching TRBD1 (6 bases). The CDR3 has 17 residues. Germline CDR1 reads LGHDT; CDR2 reads YNNKEL (reference sequence). The V gene lost 1 base and the J gene lost 5 bases, with 18 bases spanning the gap. Here the CDR3 reads CASSQGGQGVSHQPQHF. CDR3 in DNA: TGTGCCAGCAGCCAAGGGGGGCAGGGCGTATCCCATCAGCCCCAGCATTTT.

V gene TRBV5-1 combines with J gene TRBJ1-1, with TRBD1 matching over 9 bases. The CDR3 extends over 18 amino acids. Germline V gene data show CDR1 as SGHRS and CDR2 as YFSETQ. Germline trimming cut 1 base from V and 1 base from J; bases unmatched to any gene: 11. The DNA of the CDR3 is TGCGCCAGCAGCTTGCGACAGGGGGGCGCAAGTGGGAACACTGAAGCTTTCTTT. It codes for CASSLRQGGASGNTEAFF.

J is TRBJ1-5 and V is TRBV27, with TRBD1 matching over 11 bases. Germline V gene data show CDR1 as MNHEY and CDR2 as SMNVEV (reference sequence). The J segment lost 4 bases and the V segment lost 5 bases, leaving 10 bases of the junction unmatched. The CDR3 is made up of 17 amino acids. CDR3 DNA: TGTGCCAGCAGTCCACTATTGGGACAGGGGGGGAATCAGCCCCAGCATTTT. It codes for CASSPLLGQGGNQPQHF.

The chain carries TRBV5-4 and TRBJ1-1; 8 nucleotides line up with TRBD1. V was pared by 1 base and J by 5 bases, with 7 bases of the junction left unmatched. CDR3 size: 15 residues. Germline V CDR1 and CDR2: SGHNT, YYREEE (reference sequence). CDR3 sequence (DNA): TGTGCCAGCAGCTTGAGGACAGGGAGGAATACTGAAGCTTTCTTT. It encodes CASSLRTGRNTEAFF.

The V call is TRBV7-9, the J call TRBJ2-7; D gene uncertain. V lost 1 base to trimming and J lost 6 bases, with 10 bases between them. This CDR3 region has 13 residues. Germline assignment: CDR1 SEHNR and CDR2 FQNEAQ (reference sequence). The CDR3 spells CASSLGYGGEQYF. For the CDR3, the DNA is TGTGCCAGCAGCTTAGGATACGGCGGCGAGCAGTACTTC.

This sequence joins TRBV30 and TRBJ2-5, with D perhaps matching TRBD2 (5 bases). Germline CDR1 and CDR2: GTSNPN and SVGIG (reference sequence). Trimming removed 1 base at V and 3 bases at J, with 15 bases between. CDR3 size: 15 residues. CDR3 amino acids: CAWSDGRLREETQYF. Written as DNA, the CDR3 is TGTGCCTGGAGTGACGGCAGACTGAGGGAAGAGACCCAGTACTTC.

This chain joins TRBV19 and TRBJ1-2; 11 bases are shared with TRBD1. Germline CDR1 and CDR2: LNHDA and SQIVND (reference sequence). The CDR3 consists of 13 residues. The V segment lost 8 bases and the J segment 6 bases; nucleotides outside the gene matches: 5. The CDR3 is CASRGQGAHGYTF. The CDR3 DNA is TGTGCCAGTCGCGGACAGGGGGCCCATGGCTACACCTTC.

The chain couples TRBV28 to TRBJ2-1; a possible D gene is TRBD2 (5 bases). Trimming pared 6 bases from V and 0 bases from J, leaving 21 bases between. The CDR3 is 18 amino acids. Looked up from germline, CDR1 is MDHEN and CDR2 is SYDVKM. The CDR3 DNA follows: TGTGCCAGCAGACACCGGGAAAAACACCAGCGCTCCTACAATGAGCAGTTCTTC. As protein: CASRHREKHQRSYNEQFF. Variable domain in full (rest from reference TRBV28 and TRBJ2-1): DVKVTQSSRYLVKRTGEKVFLECVQDMDHENMFWYRQDPGLGLRLIYFSYDVKMKEKGDIPEGYSVSREKKERFSLILESASTNQTSMYLCASRHREKHQRSYNEQFFGPGTRLTVL.

This chain connects TRBV5-1 to TRBJ2-7, with D possibly TRBD2 on 6 matching bases. The length of the CDR3 is 15 residues. The germline V and J ends were trimmed by 0 bases and 5 bases, with 15 bases remaining between them. The V gene's germline CDR1 is SGHRS and CDR2 YFSETQ. In DNA form, the CDR3 reads TGCGCCAGCAGCTTGGAAGGGGCTCGCGGGGACGAGCAGTACTTC. Amino acid sequence: CASSLEGARGDEQYF. The full variable domain, its missing parts supplied by reference TRBV5-1 and TRBJ2-7, is KAGVTQTPRYLIKTRGQQVTLSCSPISGHRSVSWYQQTPGQGLQFLFEYFSETQRNKGNFPGRFSGRQFSNSRSEMNVSTLELGDSALYLCASSLEGARGDEQYFGPGTRLTVT.

The chain couples TRBV11-2 to TRBJ2-7; the match to TRBD2 covers 10 bases. Germline V gene lookup returns CDR1 SGHAT and CDR2 FQNNGV. Trimming cost V 4 bases and J 2 bases; bases outside gene matches: 5. The CDR3 totals 15 residues. This CDR3 reads CASSYIAGGTYEQYF. Written as DNA, the CDR3 is TGTGCCAGCAGCTATATAGCGGGAGGAACCTACGAGCAGTACTTC.

The chain carries TRBV28 and TRBJ2-1, with a weak D call TRBD2 (5 bases). V lost 3 bases and J lost 10, with 7 bases in between. The CDR3 consists of 11 residues. CDR1 and CDR2 (germline): MDHEN, SYDVKM. CDR3 loop: CASSFSGEQFF. In DNA, the CDR3 is TGTGCCAGCAGTTTTTCGGGAGAGCAGTTCTTC.

This clone was observed once. The chain recombines TRBV5-1 with TRBJ2-1; 14 positions agree with TRBD2. Germline loops: CDR1 SGHRS, CDR2 YFSETQ. This CDR3 spans 16 amino acids. After removal of 4 bases from V and 9 bases from J, the junction contained 9 bases not matched to a gene. CDR3 sequence: CASSGGLAGGVGEQFF. The CDR3 region has the DNA TGCGCCAGCAGCGGCGGACTAGCGGGGGGAGTCGGTGAGCAGTTCTTC. The entire variable domain, with the rest obtained from reference TRBV5-1 and TRBJ2-1, is as follows: KAGVTQTPRYLIKTRGQQVTLSCSPISGHRSVSWYQQTPGQGLQFLFEYFSETQRNKGNFPGRFSGRQFSNSRSEMNVSTLELGDSALYLCASSGGLAGGVGEQFFGPGTRLTVL.

The chain is built from TRBV7-6 and TRBJ1-4; D might be TRBD1 (6 bases). This CDR3 comprises 14 residues. Trimming removed 3 bases from V and 6 bases from J, with 11 bases in between. Germline-derived CDR1 and CDR2 are SGHVS and FNYEAQ. The DNA for the CDR3 is TGTGCCAGCAGCTTCAGGGGAGGGGATGAAAAACTGTTTTTT. Protein sequence: CASSFRGGDEKLFF.

The V and J genes are TRBV9 and TRBJ1-1; 8 bases line up with TRBD1. This CDR3 is built from 15 residues. Looked up from germline, CDR1 is SGDLS and CDR2 is YYNGEE. The trim removed 3 bases at V and 3 bases at J, leaving 7 bases unmatched. In nucleotides, the CDR3 is TGTGCCAGCAGCGATTCAACAGGGGGGCACACTGAAGCTTTCTTT. Protein sequence: CASSDSTGGHTEAFF.

This clone is a singleton in its sample. V gene TRBV7-9 combines with J gene TRBJ2-7; TRBD2 matches at 7 bases. Losses at the gene ends were 5 bases for V and 0 bases for J; bases not matched to a gene: 7. Per germline, CDR1 SEHNR and CDR2 FQNEAQ (reference sequence). The CDR3 totals 15 residues. The CDR3 here is CASSTASGVSYEQYF. The DNA of the CDR3 is TGTGCCAGCAGCACTGCTAGCGGTGTCTCCTACGAGCAGTACTTC.

The rearrangement joins TRBV28 to TRBJ1-1; D might be TRBD1 (5 bases). The CDR3 consists of 13 residues. Trimming removed 8 bases at V and 5 bases at J, with 15 bases between. Germline V gene lookup returns CDR1 MDHEN and CDR2 SYDVKM. The CDR3 protein is CASLDSLQTEAFF. The CDR3 DNA follows: TGTGCCAGCCTCGACAGCCTACAGACTGAAGCTTTCTTT.

The rearrangement uses TRBV24-1 and TRBJ2-5; tentative D call: TRBD1 (5 bases). The V gene's germline CDR1 is KGHDR and CDR2 SFDVKD. The CDR3 is 14 residues long. Trimming removed 4 bases at V and 6 bases at J, with 14 bases between. The CDR3 reads CATSDHDSPQTQYF. Here the CDR3 DNA reads TGTGCCACCAGTGACCACGACAGTCCCCAGACCCAGTACTTC.

The chain couples TRBV5-1 to TRBJ2-5; 7 positions agree with TRBD1. Germline-derived CDR1 and CDR2 are SGHRS and YFSETQ. The CDR3 has 14 amino acids. V trimming: 0 bases; J trimming: 6 bases; junction bases outside the gene matches: 5. CDR3 coding DNA: TGCGCCAGCAGCTTGGACAGGGGTGGAAAGACCCAGTACTTC. It translates to CASSLDRGGKTQYF.

V gene TRBV6-5 combines with J gene TRBJ2-7; 12 positions agree with TRBD2. Germline values: CDR1 MNHEY, CDR2 SVGAGI. With V trimmed by 6 bases and J by 3 bases, 0 bases remained unmatched. This CDR3 region has 13 residues. The CDR3 sequence: CASRTSGSYEQYF. In DNA form, the CDR3 reads TGTGCCAGCAGGACTAGCGGGAGCTACGAGCAGTACTTC.

V gene TRBV19 combines with J gene TRBJ2-7; D remains ambiguous. V was cut by 2 bases and J by 3 bases, with 5 bases left in between. CDR1 and CDR2 from the germline V gene are LNHDA and SQIVND (reference sequence). The CDR3 extends over 12 amino acids. The CDR3 coding sequence is TGTGCCAGTAGTATATCGCGCTACGAGCAGTACTTC. It specifies CASSISRYEQYF.

The J gene is TRBJ1-1, the V gene TRBV10-2; the D gene is possibly TRBD1 (6 bases). Per the germline V gene, CDR1 is WSHSY and CDR2 is SAAADI. The CDR3 covers 13 residues. Trimming removed 9 bases at V and 1 base at J, with 12 bases between. The chain's CDR3 is CASGGQSNTEAFF. In DNA form, the CDR3 reads TGCGCCAGTGGGGGACAATCGAACACTGAAGCTTTCTTT.

The chain couples TRBV3-1 (or the pseudogene TRBV3-2) to TRBJ2-7; D remains unclear. There are 15 residues in the CDR3. CDR1 LGHDT and CDR2 YNNKEL come from the germline V gene (reference sequence). Between the trimmed V and J ends, which lost 1 base and 1 base, there was a span of 11 bases. The CDR3 region is CASSQGPARSYEQYF. The DNA for the CDR3 is TGTGCCAGCAGCCAAGGACCAGCGCGATCCTACGAGCAGTACTTC.

CDR3 loop: CASSLAGLATNEKLFF. The CDR3 coding sequence is TGTGCCAGCAGTTTAGCAGGACTAGCAACTAATGAAAAACTGTTTTTT. V usage is TRBV28 and J usage is TRBJ1-4; D is unclear. Germline-derived CDR1 and CDR2 are MDHEN and SYDVKM. The CDR3 length is 16 residues. Trimming stripped 2 bases from V and 0 bases from J, with 10 bases between. Looking up the rest from reference TRBV28 and TRBJ1-4 gives the full variable domain: DVKVTQSSRYLVKRTGEKVFLECVQDMDHENMFWYRQDPGLGLRLIYFSYDVKMKEKGDIPEGYSVSREKKERFSLILESASTNQTSMYLCASSLAGLATNEKLFFGSGTQLSVL.

V and J are TRBV9 and TRBJ2-7, with D hard to call. Germline loops: CDR1 SGDLS, CDR2 YYNGEE. The CDR3 sequence is 13 residues long. Trimming took off 4 bases at V and 5 bases at J, with 13 bases between the two ends. The CDR3: CASSLTPKDEQYF. The DNA of the CDR3 is TGTGCCAGCAGCCTGACACCCAAGGACGAGCAGTACTTC. Full variable domain (missing parts from reference TRBV9 and TRBJ2-7): DSGVTQTPKHLITATGQRVTLRCSPRSGDLSVYWYQQSLDQGLQFLIQYYNGEERAKGNILERFSAQQFPDLHSELNLSSLELGDSALYFCASSLTPKDEQYFGPGTRLTVT.

J is TRBJ2-5 and V is TRBV28; TRBD2 might be the D (6 bases). Trimming took 6 bases from V and 5 from J, leaving 22 bases between them. Germline CDR1 is MDHEN and CDR2 is SYDVKM. CDR3 length: 16 residues. The CDR3 region has the DNA TGTGCCAGCAGCCCCCCCCTGGGGCTAGCGTTGGAGACCCAGTACTTC. It codes for CASSPPLGLALETQYF.

This clone has only one observation. The rearrangement uses TRBV5-5 and TRBJ1-2; TRBD1 is a possible D gene (6 bases). The length of the CDR3 is 14 residues. In germline, CDR1 is SGHKS, CDR2 YYEKEE (reference sequence). Trimming stripped 2 bases from V and 7 bases from J, with 15 bases between. The CDR3 DNA sequence: TGTGCCAGCAGCTTCCAGGGGCAGGGGACTGGCTACACCTTC. Amino acids: CASSFQGQGTGYTF.

The rearrangement joins TRBV14 to TRBJ1-6; perhaps TRBD1 as D (5 bases). The V end was cut by 3 bases, the J end by 5 bases, with 5 bases between. The CDR3 is 13 amino acids. Germline CDR1 is SGHDN and CDR2 is FVKESK. In nucleotides, the CDR3 is TGTGCCAGCAGCCAGGGGCATAATTCACCCCTCCACTTT. Protein: CASSQGHNSPLHF.

V usage is TRBV5-4 and J usage is TRBJ1-4; D might be TRBD1 (6 bases). The V end was cut by 7 bases, the J end by 7 bases, with 17 bases between. The CDR3 is made up of 14 amino acids. CDR1 is SGHNT and CDR2 is YYREEE in the germline V gene (reference sequence). CDR3 coding DNA: TGTGCCAGCGGGGCGGGGGGCAGGAGTGAAAAACTGTTTTTT. Translating gives CASGAGGRSEKLFF.

The chain carries TRBV11-2 and TRBJ1-4, with D tentatively TRBD1 (5 bases). The V gene lost 4 bases and the J gene lost 11 bases, with 14 bases spanning the gap. Germline V CDR1 and CDR2: SGHAT, FQNNGV. This CDR3 contains 13 residues. This CDR3 is CASSSLRGWKLFF. The CDR3 DNA reads TGTGCCAGCAGCTCACTCCGGGGGTGGAAACTGTTTTTT.